The 8 T cell receptor beta chains presented below share a single source sample, sequenced in a study of blood T cell repertoires in COVID-19. Using immunoSEQ multiplex PCR, the repertoire was profiled, and TCRdb retains in-frame clones only, with some absent. The data contain about 60,000 clones, more than 90% of them singletons. Input material: peripheral blood. These receptor sequences come from a man between 60 and 70 years old with acute or convalescent COVID-19.

The gene calls are TRBV19 and TRBJ2-1; 9 bases align to TRBD1. Trimming took 4 bases from V and 6 from J; bases not matched to a gene: 10. Germline V gene lookup returns CDR1 LNHDA and CDR2 SQIVND (reference sequence). CDR3 length equals 16 residues. CDR3 DNA: TGTGCCAGTAGTACACAGGGGGCTGGAGGGCGCAATGAGCAGTTCTTC. This encodes CASSTQGAGGRNEQFF.

The CDR3: CASSLVSRSGNSPLHF. The CDR3 DNA reads TGTGCCAGCAGCTTAGTTTCCAGGTCCGGTAATTCACCCCTCCACTTT. The chain joins TRBV7-2 to TRBJ1-6, with D unclear. V was clipped by 1 base and J by 6 bases, with 13 bases between them. CDR3 size: 16 residues. From germline, CDR1 is SGHTA and CDR2 FQGNSA.

The chain links TRBV24-1 to TRBJ2-3, with 12 bases aligning to TRBD2. Trimming removed 4 bases from V and 4 bases from J; junction bases left unmatched: 5. The CDR3 extends over 16 amino acids. CDR1 KGHDR and CDR2 SFDVKD come from the germline V gene. CDR3 region: CATSDPTSGSSDTQYF. DNA for the CDR3: TGTGCCACCAGTGACCCGACTAGCGGGAGTTCAGATACGCAGTATTTT.

V and J are TRBV5-1 and TRBJ1-5; D is perhaps TRBD1 (5 bases). The germline V gene encodes CDR1 SGHRS and CDR2 YFSETQ. Trimming removed 0 bases at V and 4 bases at J, with 11 bases between. This CDR3 spans 15 amino acids. DNA for the CDR3: TGCGCCAGCAGCTTGGCGGGGGAGGCGAATCAGCCCCAGCATTTT. It translates to CASSLAGEANQPQHF. Full variable domain (missing parts from reference TRBV5-1 and TRBJ1-5): KAGVTQTPRYLIKTRGQQVTLSCSPISGHRSVSWYQQTPGQGLQFLFEYFSETQRNKGNFPGRFSGRQFSNSRSEMNVSTLELGDSALYLCASSLAGEANQPQHFGDGTRLSIL.

V and J are TRBV13 and TRBJ2-3, with 10 bases matching TRBD2. The CDR3 sequence is 15 residues long. Germline-derived CDR1 and CDR2 are PRHDT and FYEKMQ (reference sequence). Trimming removed 0 bases from V and 3 bases from J; junction bases left unmatched: 0. The CDR3 DNA sequence: TGTGCCAGCAGCTTAGGACTAGCGGGAACAGATACGCAGTATTTT. Its translation is CASSLGLAGTDTQYF.

This clone was seen a few times. The chain links TRBV4-3 to TRBJ2-4; 13 bases are shared with TRBD2. The J segment lost 2 bases and the V segment lost 1 base, leaving 2 bases of the junction unmatched. Germline CDR1 and CDR2: LGHNA and YSLEER. The CDR3 has 17 amino acids. The CDR3 reads CASSQGTSGGTKNIQYF. Here the CDR3 DNA reads TGCGCCAGCAGCCAAGGGACTAGCGGGGGAACCAAAAACATTCAGTACTTC.

The chain uses TRBV9 and TRBJ1-3; TRBD1 might be the D (5 bases). This CDR3 has 14 amino acids. CDR1 SGDLS and CDR2 YYNGEE come from the germline V gene. Trimming left V 4 bases short and J 7 bases short, with 15 bases between. CDR3 bases: TGTGCCAGCAGCCCGGGACTCGAAGGGAACACCATATATTTT. Amino acid sequence: CASSPGLEGNTIYF. The entire variable domain, with the rest obtained from reference TRBV9 and TRBJ1-3, is as follows: DSGVTQTPKHLITATGQRVTLRCSPRSGDLSVYWYQQSLDQGLQFLIQYYNGEERAKGNILERFSAQQFPDLHSELNLSSLELGDSALYFCASSPGLEGNTIYFGEGSWLTVV.

The CDR3 reads CASSVEGDGYEQYF. CDR3 sequence (DNA): TGTGCCAGCAGCGTAGAGGGGGACGGGTACGAGCAGTACTTC. This chain links TRBV9 with TRBJ2-7; D is possibly TRBD1 (6 bases). The V gene's germline CDR1 is SGDLS and CDR2 YYNGEE. V lost 0 bases to trimming and J lost 4 bases, with 11 bases between them. CDR3 size: 14 residues.